Listed below are T cell receptor beta chains from one sample, sequenced in a study of blood T cells in healthy people across ages. One entry per CDR3 protein results from TCRdb running MiXCR on the 5' RACE reads. The profile shows around 780,000 distinct CDR3 sequences, around 24% of them singletons. The data were also submitted as part of a second study, on T cells of mothers and their children.

The sequenced sample was blood. The receptors here all came from a boy younger than 18 in good health. CDR3s include the opening cysteine and the closing phenylalanine or tryptophan. A D gene is named only where the DNA matches it firmly. Not all rows give a size; the values are once, few, many and, for expanded clones, a class.

j_call: TRBJ2-1
v_call: TRBV20-1
clone_size: few
d_call: TRBD2
cdr3_aa: CSAPVLAANNGQFF
cdr3_nt: TGCAGTGCCCCTGTACTAGCGGCGAACAATGGGCAGTTCTTC

j_call: TRBJ2-5
v_call: TRBV24-1
clone_size: -
d_call: -
cdr3_aa: CATSDSGHQETQYF
cdr3_nt: TGTGCCACCAGTGACTCGGGACACCAAGAGACCCAGTACTTC

j_call: TRBJ2-2
v_call: TRBV5-1
clone_size: once
d_call: TRBD1
cdr3_aa: CASSTRTGPTGELFF
cdr3_nt: TGCGCCAGCAGCACGAGGACAGGGCCCACCGGGGAGCTGTTTTTT

j_call: TRBJ2-3
v_call: TRBV7-9
clone_size: few
d_call: TRBD1
cdr3_aa: CASSSRTGVKDTQYF
cdr3_nt: TGTGCCAGCAGCTCAAGGACAGGGGTTAAAGATACGCAGTATTTT

j_call: TRBJ1-4
v_call: TRBV7-2
clone_size: many
d_call: -
cdr3_aa: CASSLVENEKLFF
cdr3_nt: TGTGCCAGCAGCTTAGTTGAAAATGAAAAACTGTTTTTT

j_call: TRBJ1-2
v_call: TRBV2
clone_size: few
d_call: TRBD1
cdr3_aa: CAIYDRDRGPTNGYTF
cdr3_nt: TGTGCCATCTATGACCGGGACAGGGGCCCAACTAATGGCTACACCTTC

j_call: TRBJ2-1
v_call: TRBV19
clone_size: few
d_call: -
cdr3_aa: CASKGVSSYNEQFF
cdr3_nt: TGTGCCAGTAAGGGGGTGAGCTCCTACAATGAGCAGTTCTTC

j_call: TRBJ2-5
v_call: TRBV6-5
clone_size: -
d_call: TRBD2
cdr3_aa: CASSFYGLAEGDKETQYF
cdr3_nt: TGTGCCAGCAGTTTCTACGGACTAGCGGAGGGAGATAAAGAGACCCAGTACTTC

j_call: TRBJ2-2
v_call: TRBV30
clone_size: -
d_call: TRBD1
cdr3_aa: CAWRGQGAGELFF
cdr3_nt: TGTGCCTGGAGGGGACAGGGAGCCGGGGAGCTGTTTTTT

j_call: TRBJ2-7
v_call: TRBV4-1
clone_size: few
d_call: -
cdr3_aa: CASSQESGGTSYEQYF
cdr3_nt: TGCGCCAGCAGCCAAGAAAGCGGTGGTACGTCTTACGAGCAGTACTTC

j_call: TRBJ2-3
v_call: TRBV7-3
clone_size: -
d_call: -
cdr3_aa: CARSSSTDTQYF
cdr3_nt: TGTGCCAGGAGCTCCTCGACAGATACGCAGTATTTT

j_call: TRBJ2-4
v_call: TRBV2
clone_size: few
d_call: TRBD1
cdr3_aa: CASSLGTGKDIQYF
cdr3_nt: TGTGCCAGCAGTTTGGGGACAGGGAAGGACATTCAGTACTTC

j_call: TRBJ1-1
v_call: TRBV6-5
clone_size: few
d_call: -
cdr3_aa: CASTAGNTEAFF
cdr3_nt: TGTGCCAGCACTGCAGGGAACACTGAAGCTTTCTTT

j_call: TRBJ2-7
v_call: TRBV19
clone_size: -
d_call: -
cdr3_aa: CASSTSGVEQYF
cdr3_nt: TGTGCCAGTAGTACCTCAGGGGTCGAGCAGTACTTC

j_call: TRBJ2-2
v_call: TRBV20-1
clone_size: -
d_call: TRBD2
cdr3_aa: CSAIGGGNTGELFF
cdr3_nt: TGCAGTGCTATCGGCGGGGGGAACACCGGGGAGCTGTTTTTT

j_call: TRBJ1-4
v_call: TRBV29-1
clone_size: few
d_call: TRBD1
cdr3_aa: CSVDRSTNEKLFF
cdr3_nt: TGCAGCGTGGACAGGTCAACTAATGAAAAACTGTTTTTT

j_call: TRBJ1-1
v_call: TRBV14
clone_size: few
d_call: -
cdr3_aa: CASSQVGEAFF
cdr3_nt: TGTGCCAGCAGCCAAGTCGGCGAAGCTTTCTTT

j_call: TRBJ2-7
v_call: TRBV5-1
clone_size: few
d_call: -
cdr3_aa: CASSFGGALEQYF
cdr3_nt: TGCGCCAGCAGCTTTGGGGGGGCCCTCGAGCAGTACTTC

j_call: TRBJ2-1
v_call: TRBV4-1
clone_size: -
d_call: TRBD2
cdr3_aa: CASSSSGTNNEQFF
cdr3_nt: TGCGCCAGCAGCAGTTCCGGGACTAACAATGAGCAGTTCTTC

j_call: TRBJ1-4
v_call: TRBV7-9
clone_size: few
d_call: -
cdr3_aa: CATQGPTNEKLFF
cdr3_nt: TGTGCCACCCAGGGGCCAACTAATGAAAAACTGTTTTTT